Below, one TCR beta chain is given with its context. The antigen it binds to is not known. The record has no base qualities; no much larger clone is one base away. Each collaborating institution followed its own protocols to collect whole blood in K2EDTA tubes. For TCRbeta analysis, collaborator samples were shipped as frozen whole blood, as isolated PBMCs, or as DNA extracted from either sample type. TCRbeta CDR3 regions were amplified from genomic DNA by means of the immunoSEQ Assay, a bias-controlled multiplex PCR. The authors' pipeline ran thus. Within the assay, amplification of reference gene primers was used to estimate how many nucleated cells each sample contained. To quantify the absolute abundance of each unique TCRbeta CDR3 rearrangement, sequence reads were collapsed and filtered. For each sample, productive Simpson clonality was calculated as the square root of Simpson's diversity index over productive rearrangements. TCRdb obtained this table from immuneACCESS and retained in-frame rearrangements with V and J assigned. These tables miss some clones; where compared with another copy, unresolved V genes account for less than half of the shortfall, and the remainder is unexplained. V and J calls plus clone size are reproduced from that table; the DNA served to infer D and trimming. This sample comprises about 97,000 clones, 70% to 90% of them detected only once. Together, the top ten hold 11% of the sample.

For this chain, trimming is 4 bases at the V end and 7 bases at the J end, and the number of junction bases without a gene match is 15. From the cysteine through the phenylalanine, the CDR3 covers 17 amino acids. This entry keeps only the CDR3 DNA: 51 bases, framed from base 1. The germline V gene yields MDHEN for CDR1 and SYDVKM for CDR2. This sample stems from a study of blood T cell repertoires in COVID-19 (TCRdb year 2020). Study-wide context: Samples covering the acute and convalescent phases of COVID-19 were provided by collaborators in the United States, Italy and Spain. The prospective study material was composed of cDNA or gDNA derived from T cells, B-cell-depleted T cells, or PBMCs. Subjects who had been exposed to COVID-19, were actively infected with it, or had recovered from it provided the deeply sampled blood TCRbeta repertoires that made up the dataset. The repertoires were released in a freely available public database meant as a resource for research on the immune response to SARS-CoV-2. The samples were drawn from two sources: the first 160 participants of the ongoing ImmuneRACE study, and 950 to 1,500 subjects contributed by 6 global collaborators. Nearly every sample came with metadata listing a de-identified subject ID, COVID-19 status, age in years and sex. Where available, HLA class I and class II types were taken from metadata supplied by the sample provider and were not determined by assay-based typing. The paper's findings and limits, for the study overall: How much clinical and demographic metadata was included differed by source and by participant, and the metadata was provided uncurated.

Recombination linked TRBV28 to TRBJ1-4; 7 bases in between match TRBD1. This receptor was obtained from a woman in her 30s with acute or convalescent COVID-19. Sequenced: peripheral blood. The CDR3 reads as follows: CASSSPRKGARGEKLFF. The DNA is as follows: TGTGCCAGCAGTTCCCCTCGCAAGGGGGCGCGGGGTGAAAAACTGTTTTTT.